This T cell receptor beta chain was sequenced for a study of human T cells and chemical hapten exposure. Study as a whole: Upper back patch tests used 0.01% DPC, scored after 6 days.

Time point defined: patch test 1, 2 weeks after DPC sensitization. The sample's treatment: therapeutic diphenylcyclopropenone sensitization with weekly scalp DPC. The study enrolled 18 to 70-year-old alopecia patients suitable for DPC. In the library, unique molecular identifiers were attached to individual cDNA molecules. One entry per CDR3 protein, called by TCRdb with MiXCR from the RACE reads. Of 150,000 to 200,000 distinct CDR3 sequences in the sample, around 13% were seen once. The sequences come from whole blood, collected in connection with sensitization to the hapten diphenylcyclopropenone (DPC). This sequence was found in a woman aged 25 to 39 with alopecia areata. Some clones in this sample may be carry-over from other donors' samples.

In nucleotides, the CDR3 is TGCAGTGCTAAAAGGACAGGGATGCGTCAGCCCCAGCATTTT. Translated, it gives CSAKRTGMRQPQHF. V gene TRBV20-1 combines with J gene TRBJ1-5, with TRBD1 matching 8 bases. The V and J ends lost 4 bases and 6 bases, in that order; junction bases with no gene match: 8. Germline lookup yields CDR1 DFQATT and CDR2 SNEGSKA (reference sequence). CDR3 length equals 14 residues.